This is a list of T cell receptor beta chains from one sample in a study of blood T cell repertoires in COVID-19. Here immunoSEQ multiplex PCR was the method, and the copy in TCRdb shows in-frame clones only, minus some. The sample shows 150,000 or so clones, roughly nine tenths of them seen only once. Sequencing was carried out using PBMCs or T cells enriched from blood (not recorded which). All receptors derive from a woman aged 40-49 years who had been exposed to COVID-19. The CDR3 runs from the conserved cysteine through the conserved F or W. The D gene is left open where the match is weak. Clone size appears in some rows only: once, few, many, or a class for an expanded clone.

TRBJ1-2	15	few	-	TRBV6-5	TGTGCCAGCAGTTACTCCCGGGGAGCTAACTATGGCTACACCTTC	CASSYSRGANYGYTF
TRBJ1-1	15	few	-	TRBV7-8	TGTGCCAGCAGCTTAGGCGCCAGGGAGGACACTGAAGCTTTCTTT	CASSLGAREDTEAFF
TRBJ2-7	16	-	-	TRBV11-2	TGTGCCAGCAGCCCCCGGGACTTCTTTTCCTCCTACGAGCAGTACTTC	CASSPRDFFSSYEQYF
TRBJ1-6	15	-	TRBD1	TRBV20-1	TGCAGTGCTAGTCCCCGGCGACAGGGCGGTTCACCCCTCCACTTT	CSASPRRQGGSPLHF
TRBJ1-1	12	-	TRBD1	TRBV20-1	TGCAGTGCTAGTCAGGGGGCCACTGAAGCTTTCTTT	CSASQGATEAFF
TRBJ2-7	14	-	-	TRBV7-2	TGTGCCAGCAGCCCAGGGGTGGGGACCTACGAGCAGTACTTC	CASSPGVGTYEQYF
TRBJ1-6	15	many	TRBD1	TRBV4-3	TGCGCCAGCAGCCAAGAAAGGGACAGGAGGACACCCCTCCACTTT	CASSQERDRRTPLHF
TRBJ1-6	15	-	-	TRBV4-3	TGCGCCAGCAGCCAAGATTATAGGGGCAATTCACCCCTCCACTTT	CASSQDYRGNSPLHF
TRBJ1-2	16	-	TRBD1	TRBV13	TGTGCCAGCAGACCAAACAGGGGAGGAAGGAACTATGGCTACACCTTC	CASRPNRGGRNYGYTF
TRBJ1-4	15	-	TRBD1	TRBV7-9	TGTGCCAGCAGCACCGTCCGGGACAGGGGAGAAAAACTGTTTTTT	CASSTVRDRGEKLFF
TRBJ1-6	20	-	TRBD1	TRBV4-3	TGCGCCAGCAGCCAAGATGTGGGACAGGGGGCGAGCTCCTATAATTCACCCCTCCACTTT	CASSQDVGQGASSYNSPLHF
TRBJ2-7	14	-	TRBD2	TRBV7-2	TGTGCCAGCAGCGCTAGCGGGAGCTCCTACGAGCAGTACTTC	CASSASGSSYEQYF
TRBJ1-1	14	few	-	TRBV21-1	TGTGCCAGCAGCCAACCCCCCGACCAGGCTGAAGCTTTCTTT	CASSQPPDQAEAFF
TRBJ1-1	14	-	TRBD1	TRBV11-3	TGTGCCAGCAGCACCGGACAGGGGGACACTGAAGCTTTCTTT	CASSTGQGDTEAFF
TRBJ1-1	13	-	TRBD1	TRBV28	TGTGCCAGCACCCTAGGACAGGTTGGAAAAGCTTTCTTT	CASTLGQVGKAFF
TRBJ2-7	14	once	-	TRBV7-2	TGTGCCAGCAGCCCCCCGGGACTCGACTACGAGCAGTACTTC	CASSPPGLDYEQYF
TRBJ2-4	15	once	TRBD1	TRBV5-6	TGTGCCAGCAGCTTTACTGCTACAGGGGCAAACATTCAGTACTTC	CASSFTATGANIQYF
TRBJ1-5	13	-	-	TRBV7-2	TGTGCCAGCAGCCCTCACTCCAATCAGCCCCAGCATTTT	CASSPHSNQPQHF
TRBJ1-1	12	-	-	TRBV29-1	TGCAGCGTTGACAGGGGAGGGGTTGAAGCTTTCTTT	CSVDRGGVEAFF
TRBJ2-7	18	-	-	TRBV21-1	TGTGCCAGCAGCTTCCGCCCCCTGCAGGGACAGGGGGCCAGGGAGCAGTACTTC	CASSFRPLQGQGAREQYF
TRBJ2-3	13	-	TRBD1	TRBV6-6	TGTGCCGGGGGACAGTTAGCCACAGATACGCAGTATTTT	CAGGQLATDTQYF
TRBJ2-2	15	few	TRBD2	TRBV27	TGTGCCAGCAGCGATAACCCGGGAGGCACCGGGGAGCTGTTTTTT	CASSDNPGGTGELFF
TRBJ2-1	15	-	-	TRBV7-2	TGTGCCAGCAGCTTAGGGTTGGTTCCGAGCAATGAGCAGTTCTTC	CASSLGLVPSNEQFF
TRBJ2-7	14	-	-	TRBV27	TGTGCCAGCAGTTCATCCCTGGACTTTTACGAGCAGTACTTC	CASSSSLDFYEQYF
TRBJ2-1	15	-	TRBD1	TRBV7-9	TGTGCCAGCAGCATAACGGGACAGGTTCGTAATGAGCAGTTCTTC	CASSITGQVRNEQFF
TRBJ1-5	16	-	TRBD1	TRBV19	TGTGCCAGTAGTAATTATTACGGACAGGGTTATCAGCCCCAGCATTTT	CASSNYYGQGYQPQHF
TRBJ2-5	15	-	-	TRBV7-9	TGTGCCAGCAGCACCGGGGACTATGGGGGCGAGACCCAGTACTTC	CASSTGDYGGETQYF
TRBJ2-3	16	-	TRBD2	TRBV15	TGTGCCACCAGCAGAGACCGGGGGGGCTGGACAGATACGCAGTATTTT	CATSRDRGGWTDTQYF
TRBJ2-3	16	-	TRBD2	TRBV14	TGTGCCAGCAGCCAAGCACTAGCGGGAAGCACAGATACGCAGTATTTT	CASSQALAGSTDTQYF
TRBJ1-2	17	-	-	TRBV5-1	TGCGCCAGCAGCTTGGGGGACGCCCAGGGGTTGAACTATGGCTACACCTTC	CASSLGDAQGLNYGYTF
TRBJ2-7	15	-	TRBD2	TRBV4-3	TGCGCCAGCAGCCAAGAGAGGGTAGCGGGAGCCGAGCAGTACTTC	CASSQERVAGAEQYF
TRBJ2-5	14	-	-	TRBV12-5	TGTGCTAGTGGTTTGGTTACAGGGACAGAGACCCAGTACTTC	CASGLVTGTETQYF
TRBJ2-5	14	-	-	TRBV5-1	TGCGCCAGCTACTTGACGGACAGCCAAGAGACCCAGTACTTC	CASYLTDSQETQYF
TRBJ2-7	14	-	TRBD2	TRBV27	TGTGCCAGCAGGGGCGCAGCGGGGAGTTACGAGCAGTACTTC	CASRGAAGSYEQYF
TRBJ1-1	14	once	-	TRBV19	TGTGCCAGTAAGAAGACGGGTGATTATACTGAAGCTTTCTTT	CASKKTGDYTEAFF
TRBJ2-7	16	-	TRBD2	TRBV4-3	TGCGCCAGCAGCCAAGAAGCCGGGACTAGCTCCTACGAGCAGTACTTC	CASSQEAGTSSYEQYF
TRBJ1-5	15	-	TRBD1	TRBV28	TGTGCCAGCAGCTACAGGGGCATGGGAAATCAGCCCCAGCATTTT	CASSYRGMGNQPQHF
TRBJ1-1	12	-	-	TRBV3-1/TRBV3-2	TGTGCCAGCACGCGGGGGGCCACTGAAGCTTTCTTT	CASTRGATEAFF
TRBJ2-3	15	-	TRBD1	TRBV5-1	TGCGCCAGCAGCGAGGGGACAGCCTTCACAGATACGCAGTATTTT	CASSEGTAFTDTQYF
TRBJ1-2	14	-	TRBD1	TRBV28	TGTGCCAGCAGAACACCCTCGACAGGGGATGGCTACACCTTC	CASRTPSTGDGYTF
TRBJ1-1	15	-	TRBD1	TRBV6-6	TGTGCCAGCAGTCGCACCAGACAGGGGGTCGGAGAAGCTTTCTTT	CASSRTRQGVGEAFF
TRBJ2-7	15	-	TRBD1	TRBV5-5	TGTGCCAGCAGCGCAGGCAGGGGGCAATCCTACGAGCAGTACTTC	CASSAGRGQSYEQYF
TRBJ2-7	13	few	TRBD1	TRBV2	TGTGCCAGCAGTCCGGGACAGGTCTACGAGCAGTACTTC	CASSPGQVYEQYF
TRBJ1-2	15	-	TRBD1	TRBV27	TGTGCCAGCGGGCTTATACAGGGGCGTAACTATGGCTACACCTTC	CASGLIQGRNYGYTF
TRBJ1-6	13	once	TRBD1	TRBV4-3	TGCGCCAGCAGCAGACAGGGAAGTTCACCCCTCCACTTT	CASSRQGSSPLHF
TRBJ2-3	14	-	TRBD1	TRBV29-1	TGCAGCGTCCCTCGACAGGGCGACACAGATACGCAGTATTTT	CSVPRQGDTDTQYF
TRBJ2-1	16	-	TRBD2	TRBV7-9	TGTGCCAGCAGCTCGACTAGCGGGGGGGCCATCTATGAGCAGTTCTTC	CASSSTSGGAIYEQFF
TRBJ1-5	15	-	-	TRBV2	TGTGCCAGCAGAGAAAGCGGACTGAACAATCAGCCCCAGCATTTT	CASRESGLNNQPQHF
TRBJ1-1	16	-	-	TRBV6-2/TRBV6-3	TGTGCCAGCAGTTATCGTATAGGGGAAGTAGAAACTGAAGCTTTCTTT	CASSYRIGEVETEAFF
TRBJ2-1	14	-	TRBD1	TRBV19	TGTGCCAGCCGATTACAGGGGCCAAACAATGAGCAGTTCTTC	CASRLQGPNNEQFF
TRBJ2-3	15	-	TRBD1	TRBV7-2	TGTGCCAGCAGCTTATATACAGGGGGCACAGATACGCAGTATTTT	CASSLYTGGTDTQYF
TRBJ2-1	16	-	TRBD2	TRBV24-1	TGTGCCACCAGTGACCGAAGCGGGAGTGTCGGCAATGAGCAGTTCTTC	CATSDRSGSVGNEQFF